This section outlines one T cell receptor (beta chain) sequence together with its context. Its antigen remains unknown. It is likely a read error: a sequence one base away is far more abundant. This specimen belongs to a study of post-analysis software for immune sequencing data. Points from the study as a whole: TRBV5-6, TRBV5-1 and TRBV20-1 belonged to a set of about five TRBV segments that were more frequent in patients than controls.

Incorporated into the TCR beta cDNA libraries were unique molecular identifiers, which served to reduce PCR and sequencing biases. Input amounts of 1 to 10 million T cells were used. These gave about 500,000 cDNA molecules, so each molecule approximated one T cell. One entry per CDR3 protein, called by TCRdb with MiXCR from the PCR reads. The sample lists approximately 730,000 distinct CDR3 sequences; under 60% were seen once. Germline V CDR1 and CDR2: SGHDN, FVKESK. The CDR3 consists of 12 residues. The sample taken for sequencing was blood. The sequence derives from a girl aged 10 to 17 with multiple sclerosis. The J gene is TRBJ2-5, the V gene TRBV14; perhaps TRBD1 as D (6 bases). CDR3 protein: CASSLRGYEQNF. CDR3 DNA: TGTGCCAGCAGCCTCAGGGGTTACGAGCAGAACTTC.